The text below deals with one TCR beta chain. Repertoires were generated with immunoSEQ multiplex PCR, while TCRdb's copy carries only in-frame clones and drops some. The sample yields nearly 60,000 clones, roughly nine tenths seen once. This sample is drawn from a study of T cell changes during pregnancy in multiple sclerosis. This CDR3 has 15 amino acids. V was clipped by 5 bases and J by 1 base, with 13 bases between them. The germline V gene has CDR1 SGHRS and CDR2 YFSETQ. The material was CD4+ T cells from peripheral blood mononuclear cells, obtained after pregnancy. This chain links TRBV5-1 with TRBJ1-3; possibly TRBD1 for D (5 bases). This TCR was sampled from a female donor in good health, enrolled as a control in a pregnancy study. DNA of the CDR3: TGCGCCAGCAGAGAAGGGCAGGGATCTGGAAACACCATATATTTT. Its protein product is CASREGQGSGNTIYF.